The 7 T cell receptor beta chains given below trace back to one sample, sequenced in a study of OX40 agonist ivuxolimab in advanced cancers. Clones were read by immunoSEQ multiplex PCR, and TCRdb kept only the in-frame ones, dropping some. The sample comprises roughly 24,000 clones, 83% of which are singletons, and 8% to 9% rests with the top ten. The specimen comprised CD4+ or CD8+ T cells sorted from blood, sampled in a trial of the OX40 agonist ivuxolimab. The receptors stem from an adult with an advanced solid tumor such as melanoma, head and neck, liver or kidney cancer.

The gene calls are TRBV7-6 and TRBJ1-2, with D possibly TRBD1 on 6 matching bases. The CDR3 contains 16 residues. V shed 5 bases and J shed 2 bases, with 18 bases lying between them. Germline lookup yields CDR1 SGHVS and CDR2 FNYEAQ. The CDR3 DNA is TGTGCCAGCAGCCCACGTGAGGGGGGGTGGAACTATGGCTACACCTTC. Its protein product is CASSPREGGWNYGYTF.

This chain uses TRBV6-5 with TRBJ2-7, with 7 nucleotides matching TRBD2. V lost 6 bases, J lost 11 bases, and 7 bases stayed unmatched. Germline assignment: CDR1 MNHEY and CDR2 SVGAGI. CDR3 size: 11 residues. Here the CDR3 DNA reads TGTGCCAGCAGGACCGGGGAGGGAGAGTACTTC. Residues: CASRTGEGEYF.

This clone was counted once. The J gene is TRBJ2-3, the V gene TRBV19; perhaps TRBD2 as D (5 bases). The germline V gene has CDR1 LNHDA and CDR2 SQIVND (reference sequence). The CDR3 runs 13 residues. V lost 9 bases and J 2 bases, leaving 12 bases between the germline ends. CDR3 region: CARVVGVTDTQYF. The DNA for the CDR3 is TGTGCCAGAGTGGTCGGGGTCACAGATACGCAGTATTTT.

V and J are TRBV19 and TRBJ2-1, with 9 bases matching TRBD1. Germline V gene sequence: CDR1 LNHDA, CDR2 SQIVND (reference sequence). CDR3 length equals 12 residues. The trim removed 10 bases at V and 7 bases at J, leaving 5 bases unmatched. This CDR3 reads CATQGALNEQFF. CDR3 DNA sequence: TGTGCCACACAGGGGGCTTTGAATGAGCAGTTCTTC. Full variable domain (remainder filled in from reference TRBV19 and TRBJ2-1): DGGITQSPKYLFRKEGQNVTLSCEQNLNHDAMYWYRQDPGQGLRLIYYSQIVNDFQKGDIAEGYSVSREKKESFPLTVTSAQKNPTAFYLCATQGALNEQFFGPGTRLTVL.

This chain links TRBV19 with TRBJ2-1; TRBD1 might be the D (5 bases). The ends were cut back, 0 bases at V and 8 bases at J, with 17 bases in the middle. This CDR3 region has 16 residues. CDR1 and CDR2 from the germline V gene are LNHDA and SQIVND (reference sequence). In DNA, the CDR3 is TGTGCCAGTAGTATAGACCGGTCCTCCCAAGGGGATGAGCAGTTCTTC. Translating gives CASSIDRSSQGDEQFF. Variable domain in full (rest from reference TRBV19 and TRBJ2-1): DGGITQSPKYLFRKEGQNVTLSCEQNLNHDAMYWYRQDPGQGLRLIYYSQIVNDFQKGDIAEGYSVSREKKESFPLTVTSAQKNPTAFYLCASSIDRSSQGDEQFFGPGTRLTVL.

The J gene is TRBJ2-5, the V gene TRBV7-9; D remains ambiguous. The CDR3 sequence is 13 residues long. Germline V lookup: CDR1 SEHNR, CDR2 FQNEAQ (reference sequence). V gave up 3 bases and J gave up 3 bases, with 8 bases separating them. The CDR3 DNA sequence: TGTGCCAGCAGCTTGGAGTCCAAAGAGACCCAGTACTTC. This gives the protein CASSLESKETQYF.

This chain joins TRBV7-2 and TRBJ2-3, with 10 positions matching TRBD2. Germline-derived CDR1 and CDR2 are SGHTA and FQGNSA. Losses at the gene ends were 1 base for V and 2 bases for J; bases not matched to a gene: 3. This CDR3 has 16 amino acids. CDR3 DNA sequence: TGTGCCAGCAGCTTAGTAGCGGGGGGTTACACAGATACGCAGTATTTT. Its protein product is CASSLVAGGYTDTQYF. Using reference TRBV7-2 and TRBJ2-3 for the parts outside the CDR3, the full variable domain is GAGVSQSPSNKVTEKGKDVELRCDPISGHTALYWYRQSLGQGLEFLIYFQGNSAPDKSGLPSDRFSAERTGGSVSTLTIQRTQQEDSAVYLCASSLVAGGYTDTQYFGPGTRLTVL.